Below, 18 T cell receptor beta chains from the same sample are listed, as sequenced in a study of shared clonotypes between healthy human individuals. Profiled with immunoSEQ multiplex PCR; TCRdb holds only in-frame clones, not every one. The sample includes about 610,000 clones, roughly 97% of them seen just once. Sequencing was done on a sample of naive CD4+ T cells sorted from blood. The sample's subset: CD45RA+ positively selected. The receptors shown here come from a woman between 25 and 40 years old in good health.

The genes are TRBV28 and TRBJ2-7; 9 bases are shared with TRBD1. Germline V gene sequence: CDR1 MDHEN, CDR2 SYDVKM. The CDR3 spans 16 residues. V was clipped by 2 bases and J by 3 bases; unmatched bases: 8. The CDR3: CASSLAGQGWYYEQYF. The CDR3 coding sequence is TGTGCCAGCAGTTTAGCGGGACAGGGATGGTACTACGAGCAGTACTTC.

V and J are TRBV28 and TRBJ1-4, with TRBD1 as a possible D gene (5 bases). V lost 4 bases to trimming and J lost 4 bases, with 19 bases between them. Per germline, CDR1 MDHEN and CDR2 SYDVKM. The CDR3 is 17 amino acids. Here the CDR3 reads CASSSGAPQGVNEKLFF. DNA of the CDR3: TGTGCCAGCAGTTCCGGGGCACCCCAAGGGGTTAATGAAAAACTGTTTTTT.

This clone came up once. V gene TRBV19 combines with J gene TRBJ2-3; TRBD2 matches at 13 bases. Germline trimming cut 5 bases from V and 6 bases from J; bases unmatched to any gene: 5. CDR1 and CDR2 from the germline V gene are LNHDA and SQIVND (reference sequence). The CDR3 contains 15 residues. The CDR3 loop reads CASSLGTSGKDTQYF. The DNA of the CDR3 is TGTGCCAGTAGTCTCGGGACTAGCGGGAAGGATACGCAGTATTTT.

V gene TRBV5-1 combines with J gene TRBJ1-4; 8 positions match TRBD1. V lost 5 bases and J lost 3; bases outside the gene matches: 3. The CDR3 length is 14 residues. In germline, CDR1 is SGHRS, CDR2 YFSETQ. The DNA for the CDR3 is TGCGCCAGCAGTACAGGGGGACCTAATGAAAAACTGTTTTTT. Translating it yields CASSTGGPNEKLFF.

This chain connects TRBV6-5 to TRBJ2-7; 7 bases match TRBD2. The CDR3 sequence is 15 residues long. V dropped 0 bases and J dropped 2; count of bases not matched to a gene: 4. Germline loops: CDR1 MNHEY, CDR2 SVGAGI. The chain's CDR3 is CASSYSSSGPYEQYF. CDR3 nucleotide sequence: TGTGCCAGCAGTTACTCGTCTAGCGGTCCCTACGAGCAGTACTTC.

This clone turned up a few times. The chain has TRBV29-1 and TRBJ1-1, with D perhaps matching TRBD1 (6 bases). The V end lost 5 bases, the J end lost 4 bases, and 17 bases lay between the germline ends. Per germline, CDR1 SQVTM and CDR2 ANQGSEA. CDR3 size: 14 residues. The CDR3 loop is CSVRSRGGGTEAFF. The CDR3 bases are TGCAGCGTTAGATCCAGGGGAGGAGGCACTGAAGCTTTCTTT.

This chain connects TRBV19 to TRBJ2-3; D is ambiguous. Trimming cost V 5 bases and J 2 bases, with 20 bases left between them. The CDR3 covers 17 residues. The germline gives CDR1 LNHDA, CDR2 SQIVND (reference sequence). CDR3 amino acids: CASSPADLTRVTDTQYF. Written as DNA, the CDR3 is TGTGCCAGTAGTCCCGCTGACCTAACCCGGGTCACAGATACGCAGTATTTT.

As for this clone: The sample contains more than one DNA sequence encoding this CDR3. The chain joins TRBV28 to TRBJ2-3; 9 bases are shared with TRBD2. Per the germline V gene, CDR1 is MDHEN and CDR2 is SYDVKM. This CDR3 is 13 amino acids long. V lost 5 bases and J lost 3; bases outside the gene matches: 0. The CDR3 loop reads CASSLAGTDTQYF. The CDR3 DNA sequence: TGTGCCAGCAGTCTAGCGGGAACAGATACGCAGTATTTT.

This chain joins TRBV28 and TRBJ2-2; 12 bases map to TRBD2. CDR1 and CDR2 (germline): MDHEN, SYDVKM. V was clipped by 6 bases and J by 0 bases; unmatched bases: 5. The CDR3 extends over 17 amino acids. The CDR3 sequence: CASSVLAGGTNTGELFF. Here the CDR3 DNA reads TGTGCCAGCAGCGTACTAGCGGGAGGCACGAACACCGGGGAGCTGTTTTTT.

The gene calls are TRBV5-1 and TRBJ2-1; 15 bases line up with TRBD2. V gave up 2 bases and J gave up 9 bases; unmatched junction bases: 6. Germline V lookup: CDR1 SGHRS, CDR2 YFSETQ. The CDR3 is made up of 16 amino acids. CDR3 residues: CASSFGLAGGPGEQFF. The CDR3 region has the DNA TGCGCCAGCAGCTTCGGACTAGCGGGAGGGCCGGGTGAGCAGTTCTTC.

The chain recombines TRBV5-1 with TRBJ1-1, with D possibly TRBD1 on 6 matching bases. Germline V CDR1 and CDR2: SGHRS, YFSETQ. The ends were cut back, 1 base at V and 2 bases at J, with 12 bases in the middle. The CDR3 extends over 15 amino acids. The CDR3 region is CASSLWTAANTEAFF. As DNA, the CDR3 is TGCGCCAGCAGCTTGTGGACAGCCGCTAACACTGAAGCTTTCTTT.

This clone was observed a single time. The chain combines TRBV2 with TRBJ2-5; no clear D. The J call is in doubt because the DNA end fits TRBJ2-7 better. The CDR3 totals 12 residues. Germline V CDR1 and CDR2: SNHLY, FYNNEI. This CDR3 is CASSGFTYEQYF. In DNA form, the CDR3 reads TGTGCCAGCAGTGGATTCACCTACGAGCAGTACTTC.

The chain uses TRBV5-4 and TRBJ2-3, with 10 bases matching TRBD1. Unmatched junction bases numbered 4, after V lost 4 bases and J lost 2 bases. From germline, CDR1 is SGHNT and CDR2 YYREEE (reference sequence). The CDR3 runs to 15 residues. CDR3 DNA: TGTGCCAGCAGCGACAGGGGGCCCAACACAGATACGCAGTATTTT. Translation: CASSDRGPNTDTQYF.

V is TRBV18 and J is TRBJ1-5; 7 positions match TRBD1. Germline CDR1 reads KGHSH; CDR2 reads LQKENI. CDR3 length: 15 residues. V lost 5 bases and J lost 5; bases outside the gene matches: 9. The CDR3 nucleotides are TGTGCCAGCTCAACGAGGACAGGAGCCTATCAGCCCCAGCATTTT. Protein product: CASSTRTGAYQPQHF.

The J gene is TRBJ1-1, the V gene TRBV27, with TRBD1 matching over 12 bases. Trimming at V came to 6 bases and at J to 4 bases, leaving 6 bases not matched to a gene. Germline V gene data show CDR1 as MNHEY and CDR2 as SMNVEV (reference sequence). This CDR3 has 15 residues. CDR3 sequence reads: CASSPGGQGATEAFF. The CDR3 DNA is TGTGCCAGCAGCCCTGGGGGACAGGGGGCCACTGAAGCTTTCTTT.

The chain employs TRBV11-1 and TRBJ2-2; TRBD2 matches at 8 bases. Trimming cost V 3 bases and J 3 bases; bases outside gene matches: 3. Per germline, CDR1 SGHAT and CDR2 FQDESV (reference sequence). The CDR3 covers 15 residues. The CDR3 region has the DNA TGTGCCAGCAGCTTGGGGACTAGTTACACCGGGGAGCTGTTTTTT. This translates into CASSLGTSYTGELFF.

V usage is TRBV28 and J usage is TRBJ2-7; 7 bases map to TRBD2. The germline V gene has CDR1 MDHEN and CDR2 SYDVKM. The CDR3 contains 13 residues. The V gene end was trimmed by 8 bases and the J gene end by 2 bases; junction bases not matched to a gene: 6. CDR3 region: CASHAGTTYEQYF. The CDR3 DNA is TGTGCCAGCCACGCCGGGACTACCTACGAGCAGTACTTC.

This CDR3 reads CASSRAVIFNEQYF. In DNA form, the CDR3 reads TGTGCCAGCAGTCGAGCGGTCATATTTAACGAGCAGTACTTC. The J gene is TRBJ2-7, the V gene TRBV28, with D possibly TRBD2 on 5 matching bases. The V end lost 5 bases, the J end lost 5 bases, and 16 bases lay between the germline ends. Germline-derived CDR1 and CDR2 are MDHEN and SYDVKM. The CDR3 covers 14 residues.